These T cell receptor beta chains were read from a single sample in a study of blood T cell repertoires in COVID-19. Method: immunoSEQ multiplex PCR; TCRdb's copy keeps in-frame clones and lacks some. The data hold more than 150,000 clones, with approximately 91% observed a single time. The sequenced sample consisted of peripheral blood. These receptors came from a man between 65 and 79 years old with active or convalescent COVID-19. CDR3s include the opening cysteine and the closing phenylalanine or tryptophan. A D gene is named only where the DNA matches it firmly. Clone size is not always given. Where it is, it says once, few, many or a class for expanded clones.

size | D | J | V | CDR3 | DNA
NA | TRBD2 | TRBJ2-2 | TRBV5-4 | CASSLASGGILYTGELFF | TGTGCCAGCAGCTTGGCTAGCGGGGGGATCCTATACACCGGGGAGCTGTTTTTT
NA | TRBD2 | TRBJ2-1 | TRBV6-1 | CASSAGTSGSGNEQFF | TGTGCCAGCAGTGCCGGGACTAGCGGGAGTGGTAATGAGCAGTTCTTC
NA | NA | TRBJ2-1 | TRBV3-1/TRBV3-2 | CASSLGLGGYNEQFF | TGTGCCAGCAGCCTCGGACTAGGGGGTTACAATGAGCAGTTCTTC
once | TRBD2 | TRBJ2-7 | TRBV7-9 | CASSLGGNGLAPEQYF | TGTGCCAGCAGCTTAGGAGGGAACGGACTAGCTCCCGAGCAGTACTTC
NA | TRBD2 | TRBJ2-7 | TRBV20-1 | CSASSASGESGIYEQYF | TGCAGTGCTAGTTCGGCTAGCGGTGAATCCGGGATCTACGAGCAGTACTTC
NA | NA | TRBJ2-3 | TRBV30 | CAWSSLRGRTDTQYF | TGTGCCTGGAGTTCCCTTAGGGGGAGAACCGATACGCAGTATTTT
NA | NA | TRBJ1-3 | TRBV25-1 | CASSLSSGNTIYF | TGTGCCAGCAGTTTATCCTCTGGAAACACCATATATTTT
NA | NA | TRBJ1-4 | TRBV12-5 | CASGLALTVSPPVRGKLFF | TGTGCTAGTGGTTTGGCTCTCACCGTATCACCACCCGTCCGGGGGAAACTGTTTTTT
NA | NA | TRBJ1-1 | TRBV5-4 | CASTNLIWGGRTEAFF | TGTGCCAGCACCAACCTCATATGGGGGGGCCGGACTGAAGCTTTCTTT
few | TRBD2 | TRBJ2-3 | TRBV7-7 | CASSPGLASDTQYF | TGTGCTAGCAGCCCGGGACTAGCGTCAGATACGCAGTATTTT
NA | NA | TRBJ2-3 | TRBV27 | CASRKQVMGPTDTQYF | TGTGCCAGCCGTAAACAGGTCATGGGTCCCACAGATACGCAGTATTTT
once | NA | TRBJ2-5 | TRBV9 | CASSVASQGREQETQYF | TGTGCCAGCAGCGTAGCCTCACAGGGCCGCGAACAAGAGACCCAGTACTTC
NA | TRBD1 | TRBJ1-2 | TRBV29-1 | CSVGEGTGINYGYTF | TGCAGCGTTGGGGAGGGGACAGGGATCAACTATGGCTACACCTTC